The 19 T cell receptor beta chains in this list originate from one sample, sequenced in a study of technical replicates of blood from a few donors. Here immunoSEQ multiplex PCR was the method, and the copy in TCRdb shows in-frame clones only, minus some. The sample consists of more than 65,000 clones, roughly 92% of them appearing once. The sample was T cells isolated from PBMCs. All receptors come from a human donor in good health.

The genes are TRBV6-5 and TRBJ1-4, with a weak D call TRBD1 (6 bases). Looked up from germline, CDR1 is MNHEY and CDR2 is SVGAGI. The V and J ends lost 6 bases and 10 bases respectively, with 15 bases between them. The CDR3 totals 13 residues. For the CDR3, the DNA is TGTGCCAGCAGCCGTAGGACAGTCGGAAAACTGTTTTTT. Amino acids: CASSRRTVGKLFF.

The chain employs TRBV5-1 and TRBJ2-3, with 12 bases aligning to TRBD2. V was clipped by 6 bases and J by 5 bases; unmatched bases: 4. CDR1 and CDR2 (germline): SGHRS, YFSETQ. The CDR3 extends over 14 amino acids. DNA for the CDR3: TGCGCCAGCAAGGGGACTAGCGGGTTAGATACGCAGTATTTT. Amino acids: CASKGTSGLDTQYF.

J is TRBJ2-5 and V is TRBV7-3; tentative D call: TRBD2 (5 bases). V was pared by 3 bases and J by 4 bases, with 9 bases between. In germline, CDR1 is SGHTA, CDR2 FQGTGA. The CDR3 runs to 13 residues. CDR3 nucleotide sequence: TGTGCCAGCAGCTTGGTAGCGACAGAGACCCAGTACTTC. Residues: CASSLVATETQYF.

This chain uses TRBV10-1 with TRBJ2-1; the D is unclear. Germline values: CDR1 WNHNN, CDR2 SYGVQD (reference sequence). This CDR3 comprises 13 residues. Trimming cost V 4 bases and J 3 bases, with 7 bases left between them. CDR3: CASSGGDYNEQFF. The CDR3 nucleotides are TGCGCCAGCAGTGGAGGAGACTACAATGAGCAGTTCTTC.

V gene TRBV7-9 combines with J gene TRBJ2-7; possibly TRBD1 for D (6 bases). CDR1 SEHNR and CDR2 FQNEAQ come from the germline V gene (reference sequence). The germline V and J ends were trimmed by 5 bases and 3 bases, with 14 bases remaining between them. The CDR3 runs to 14 residues. The CDR3 loop reads CASSEETGFYEQYF. CDR3 in DNA: TGTGCCAGCAGCGAAGAAACAGGGTTCTACGAGCAGTACTTC.

The chain combines TRBV28 with TRBJ2-1, with D perhaps matching TRBD2 (6 bases). Between the trimmed V and J ends, which lost 4 bases and 7 bases, there was a span of 20 bases. The germline gives CDR1 MDHEN, CDR2 SYDVKM. The CDR3 sequence is 16 residues long. The CDR3, as DNA: TGTGCCAGCAGTTACCCTCGTGATACTAGCCTTAATGAGCAGTTCTTC. Translated: CASSYPRDTSLNEQFF.

The V and J genes are TRBV28 and TRBJ2-3; 8 bases are shared with TRBD1. From germline, CDR1 is MDHEN and CDR2 SYDVKM. This CDR3 has 15 residues. V dropped 5 bases and J dropped 2; count of bases not matched to a gene: 6. Here the CDR3 reads CASSLRQGFTDTQYF. The DNA for the CDR3 is TGTGCCAGCAGTCTCCGACAGGGGTTCACAGATACGCAGTATTTT.

The rearrangement joins TRBV20-1 to TRBJ2-3; D unclear. CDR1 DFQATT and CDR2 SNEGSKA come from the germline V gene (reference sequence). The V and J ends lost 5 bases and 8 bases respectively, with 11 bases between them. The CDR3 is made up of 11 amino acids. CDR3 coding DNA: TGCAGTGCTTACTCCGCCCGTACGCAGTATTTT. Translated, it gives CSAYSARTQYF.

V and J are TRBV10-3 and TRBJ2-6; D is undetermined. V lost 0 bases to trimming and J lost 0 bases, with 9 bases between them. This CDR3 region has 17 residues. CDR1 is ENHRY, CDR2 SYGVKD, per germline. The DNA for the CDR3 is TGTGCCATCAGTGAGTCGAACTTCAACTCTGGGGCCAACGTCCTGACTTTC. This encodes CAISESNFNSGANVLTF.

CDR3: CASSVLGGVKGYTF. The CDR3 DNA reads TGTGCCAGCAGCGTACTAGGGGGCGTAAAGGGCTACACCTTC. This chain connects TRBV9 to TRBJ1-2; 7 positions agree with TRBD1. The V and J ends lost 1 base and 8 bases, in that order; junction bases with no gene match: 8. CDR3 length: 14 residues. Germline CDR1 and CDR2: SGDLS and YYNGEE.

The chain links TRBV6-5 to TRBJ1-1; D is uncertain. Germline V CDR1 and CDR2: MNHEY, SVGAGI. Trimming removed 5 bases from V and 7 bases from J, with 17 bases in between. This CDR3 has 14 amino acids. DNA of the CDR3: TGTGCCAGCAGTGACGTCGTTCGGGGAAGTGAAGCTTTCTTT. Translation gives CASSDVVRGSEAFF.

V is TRBV7-9 and J is TRBJ2-2, with 7 bases aligning to TRBD2. V lost 7 bases, J lost 1 base, and 12 bases stayed unmatched. The germline V gene has CDR1 SEHNR and CDR2 FQNEAQ (reference sequence). The CDR3 has 17 residues. CDR3 region: CASNQNVGGRNTGELFF. Written as DNA, the CDR3 is TGTGCCAGCAACCAAAACGTTGGCGGGAGGAACACCGGGGAGCTGTTTTTT.

V gene TRBV5-8 combines with J gene TRBJ1-5, with TRBD1 matching over 8 bases. J lost 9 bases, V lost 4 bases, and 9 bases had no gene match. The length of the CDR3 is 14 residues. The germline CDR1 and CDR2 sequences are SGHTS and YDEGEE. The CDR3 here is CASSIRDRIAPQHF. The CDR3 coding sequence is TGTGCCAGCAGCATCCGGGACAGGATCGCGCCCCAGCATTTT.

The genes are TRBV28 and TRBJ1-4; 7 bases line up with TRBD1. In germline, CDR1 is MDHEN, CDR2 SYDVKM. V shed 4 bases and J 12 bases; nucleotides not matched to a gene: 14. This CDR3 spans 15 amino acids. This CDR3 is CASSSPGQYPRELFF. The CDR3 nucleotides read TGTGCCAGCAGTTCCCCGGGACAGTACCCGAGGGAACTGTTTTTT.

This chain connects TRBV4-3 to TRBJ2-2; 9 bases match TRBD2. V was clipped by 0 bases and J by 7 bases; unmatched bases: 3. CDR1 is LGHNA and CDR2 is YSLEER in the germline V gene. The CDR3 extends over 15 amino acids. The CDR3 protein is CASSQELAGLGELFF. CDR3 nucleotide sequence: TGCGCCAGCAGCCAAGAACTAGCGGGTCTCGGGGAGCTGTTTTTT.

This clone was observed a handful of times. This chain uses TRBV5-4 with TRBJ1-1; D is undetermined. This CDR3 has 15 amino acids. The V gene lost 5 bases and the J gene lost 4 bases, with 18 bases spanning the gap. The germline V gene encodes CDR1 SGHNT and CDR2 YYREEE (reference sequence). This CDR3 is CASRKEYLEGTEAFF. The CDR3 DNA is TGTGCCAGCAGGAAGGAGTATTTGGAGGGCACTGAAGCTTTCTTT. The full variable domain, its missing parts supplied by reference TRBV5-4 and TRBJ1-1, is ETGVTQSPTHLIKTRGQQVTLRCSSQSGHNTVSWYQQALGQGPQFIFQYYREEENGRGNFPPRFSGLQFPNYSSELNVNALELDDSALYLCASRKEYLEGTEAFFGQGTRLTVV.

This clone was seen once. The chain couples TRBV6-1 to TRBJ1-1; D remains unclear. The CDR3 extends over 16 amino acids. V gave up 3 bases and J gave up 1 base, with 15 bases separating them. Germline CDR1 is MNHNS and CDR2 is SASEGT. The CDR3 coding sequence is TGTGCCAGCAGTGATACAATAATTTCAGGGAACACTGAAGCTTTCTTT. This encodes CASSDTIISGNTEAFF.

CDR3 nucleotide sequence: TGCGCCAGCAGCCAACCGCCCAAACAGCGGGGAAACACCATATATTTT. This encodes CASSQPPKQRGNTIYF. The chain combines TRBV4-1 with TRBJ1-3; D not resolved. CDR1 and CDR2 (germline): MGHRA, YSYEKL. This CDR3 is built from 16 residues. V lost 2 bases to trimming and J lost 4 bases, with 15 bases between them.

This chain joins TRBV11-3 and TRBJ2-2; maybe TRBD1 (7 bases). Looked up from germline, CDR1 is SGHNT and CDR2 is YENEEA. The CDR3 is 14 residues long. The ends were cut back, 11 bases at V and 7 bases at J, with 20 bases in the middle. The CDR3 DNA sequence: TGTGCCGTAGTTGACAGGGCCGGGAGCGGGGAGCTGTTTTTT. Residues: CAVVDRAGSGELFF.